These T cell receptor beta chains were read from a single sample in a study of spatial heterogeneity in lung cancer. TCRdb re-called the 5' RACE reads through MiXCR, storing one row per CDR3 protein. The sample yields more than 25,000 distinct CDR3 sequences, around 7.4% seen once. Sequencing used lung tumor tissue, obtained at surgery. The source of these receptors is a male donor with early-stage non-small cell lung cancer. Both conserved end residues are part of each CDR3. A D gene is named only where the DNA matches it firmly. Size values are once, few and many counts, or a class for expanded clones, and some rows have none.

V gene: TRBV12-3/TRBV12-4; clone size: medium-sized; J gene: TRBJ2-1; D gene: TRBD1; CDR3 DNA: TGTGCCAGCAGTCAGGGGACAGGGGAAGGGGACAATGAGCAGTTCTTC; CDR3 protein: CASSQGTGEGDNEQFF
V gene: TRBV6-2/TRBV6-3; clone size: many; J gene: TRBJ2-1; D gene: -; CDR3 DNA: TGTGCCAGCAGTCACCGGGCAGGGGGGTACAATGAGCAGTTCTTC; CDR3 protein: CASSHRAGGYNEQFF
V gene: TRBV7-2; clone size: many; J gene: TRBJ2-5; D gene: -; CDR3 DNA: TGTGCCAGCAGCCTCCTTCGCGGGGCCGGGGAGACCCAGTACTTC; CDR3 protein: CASSLLRGAGETQYF
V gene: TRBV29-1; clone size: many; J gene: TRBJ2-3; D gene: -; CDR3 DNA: TGCAGCGTTGAACGGGTAACCGGAGATACGCAGTATTTT; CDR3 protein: CSVERVTGDTQYF
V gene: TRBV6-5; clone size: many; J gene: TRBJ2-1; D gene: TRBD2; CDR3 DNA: TGTGCCAGCAGGACCCTTAGGCGGGGGGGATACAATGAGCAGTTCTTC; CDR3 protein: CASRTLRRGGYNEQFF
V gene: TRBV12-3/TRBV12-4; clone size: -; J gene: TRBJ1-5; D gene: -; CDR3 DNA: TGTGCCAGCAGTTTAGCGCAGGATCAGCCCCAGCATTTT; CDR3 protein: CASSLAQDQPQHF
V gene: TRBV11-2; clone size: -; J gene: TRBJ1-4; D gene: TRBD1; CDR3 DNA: TGTGCCAGCAGCCCCCGGGACAGGGAGTATAATGAAAAACTGTTTTTT; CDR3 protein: CASSPRDREYNEKLFF
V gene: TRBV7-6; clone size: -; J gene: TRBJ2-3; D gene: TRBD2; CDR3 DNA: TGTGCCAGCAGCCCCGGGACTAGCGGGGGGGCTAGCGATACGCAGTATTTT; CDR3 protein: CASSPGTSGGASDTQYF
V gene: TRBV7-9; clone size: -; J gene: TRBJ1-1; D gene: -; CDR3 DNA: TGTGCCAGCAGCTTAGCGGGGCCAATGAACACTGAAGCTTTCTTT; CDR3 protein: CASSLAGPMNTEAFF
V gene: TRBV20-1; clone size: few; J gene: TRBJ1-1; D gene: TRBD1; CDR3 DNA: TGCAGTGCTAGACAGGGGGAACTAGGGAACACTGAAGCTTTCTTT; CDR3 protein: CSARQGELGNTEAFF
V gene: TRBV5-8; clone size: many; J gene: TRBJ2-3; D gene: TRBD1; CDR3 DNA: TGTGCCAGCAGACAGGGGGTCACAGATACGCAGTATTTT; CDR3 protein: CASRQGVTDTQYF
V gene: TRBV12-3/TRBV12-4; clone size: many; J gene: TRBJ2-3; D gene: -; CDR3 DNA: TGTGCCAGCAGTTTAACGGGGGCTGTATTACAAGATACGCAGTATTTT; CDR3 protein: CASSLTGAVLQDTQYF
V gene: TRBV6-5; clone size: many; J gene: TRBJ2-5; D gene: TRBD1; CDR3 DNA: TGTGCCAGCAGTCGAGACAGGGAGCGAGAGACCCAGTACTTC; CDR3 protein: CASSRDRERETQYF
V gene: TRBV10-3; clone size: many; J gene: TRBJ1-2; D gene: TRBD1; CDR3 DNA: TGTGCCATCAGTGAGTCGGGGATACAGGGGATTCGGGACTATGGCTACACCTTC; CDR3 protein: CAISESGIQGIRDYGYTF
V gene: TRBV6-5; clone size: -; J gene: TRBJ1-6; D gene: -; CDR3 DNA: TGTGCCAGCAGCCCCCTCCTAGGGCCCCTCCACTTT; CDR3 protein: CASSPLLGPLHF
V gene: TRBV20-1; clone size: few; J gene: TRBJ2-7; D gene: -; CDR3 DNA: TGCAGTGATAGAATCGGCAGGGAGGCCTCCTACGAGCAGTACTTC; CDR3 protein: CSDRIGREASYEQYF
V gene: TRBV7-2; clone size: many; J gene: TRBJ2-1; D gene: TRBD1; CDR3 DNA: TGTGCCACCACCGTACAGGGGAGCAATGAGCAGTTCTTC; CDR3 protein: CATTVQGSNEQFF
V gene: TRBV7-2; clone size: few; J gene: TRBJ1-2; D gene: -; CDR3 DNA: TGTGCCAGCAGCCTGGAACGGAGCGGCGAGAATGGCTACACCTTC; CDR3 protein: CASSLERSGENGYTF
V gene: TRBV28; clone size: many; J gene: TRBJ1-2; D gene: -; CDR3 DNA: TGTGCCAGCGGGGTCAGGAGTAACTATGGCTACACCTTC; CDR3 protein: CASGVRSNYGYTF
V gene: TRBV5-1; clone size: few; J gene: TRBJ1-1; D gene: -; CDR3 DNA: TGCGCCAGCAGCCACGGTTACAGGGAGAGCACTGAAGCTTTCTTT; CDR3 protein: CASSHGYRESTEAFF
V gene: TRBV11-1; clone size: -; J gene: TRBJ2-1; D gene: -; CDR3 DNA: TGTGCCAGCAGCCCAAGAAGTACGAGGGGGTTTTACAATGAGCAGTTCTTC; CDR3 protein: CASSPRSTRGFYNEQFF
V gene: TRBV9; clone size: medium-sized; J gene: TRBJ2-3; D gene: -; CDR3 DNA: TGTGCCAGCAGCGTTAACCCGAGCTCAGATACGCAGTATTTT; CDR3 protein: CASSVNPSSDTQYF
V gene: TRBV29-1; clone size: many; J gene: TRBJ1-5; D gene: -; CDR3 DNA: TGCAGCGTTGAAACCAGGGACGGCAATCAGCCCCAGCATTTT; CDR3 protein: CSVETRDGNQPQHF
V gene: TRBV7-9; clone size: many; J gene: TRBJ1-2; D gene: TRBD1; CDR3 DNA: TGTGCCAGCAGCTTGAGTTTGGACAGGGCCTATCTCTATGGCTACACCTTC; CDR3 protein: CASSLSLDRAYLYGYTF
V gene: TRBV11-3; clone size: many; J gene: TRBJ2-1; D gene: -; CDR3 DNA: TGTGCCAGCAGCTTACGGGGGTACAATGAGCAGTTCTTC; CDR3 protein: CASSLRGYNEQFF
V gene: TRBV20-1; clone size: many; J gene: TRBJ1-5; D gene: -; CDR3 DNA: TGCAGTGCTAGAGAGGAGAGGGGCAATCAGCCCCAGCATTTT; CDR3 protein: CSAREERGNQPQHF
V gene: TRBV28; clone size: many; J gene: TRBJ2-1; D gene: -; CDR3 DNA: TGTGCCAGCAGTTTACGAGTAGGTAGCTGGGGGTTCGATGAGCAGTTCTTC; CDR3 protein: CASSLRVGSWGFDEQFF
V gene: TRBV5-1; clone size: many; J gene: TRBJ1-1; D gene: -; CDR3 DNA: TGCGCCAGCAGTTTGGACCTCGGCGCTGAAGCTTTCTTT; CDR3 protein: CASSLDLGAEAFF